The 29 T cell receptor beta chains listed next were all sequenced from one sample in a study of T cell responses to AZD1222 COVID-19 vaccine. TCRdb's copy holds only in-frame clones and misses some; the assay was immunoSEQ multiplex PCR. The data contain approximately 67,000 clones, less than 90% of them singletons. This specimen consisted of peripheral blood, obtained on day 0 of AZD1222 vaccination. Source of these receptors: an adult in good health.

V gene TRBV3-1 (or the pseudogene TRBV3-2) combines with J gene TRBJ1-2, with D perhaps TRBD1 (6 bases). Germline CDR1 is LGHDT and CDR2 is YNNKEL (reference sequence). This CDR3 contains 15 residues. Trimming took off 7 bases at V and 0 bases at J, with 15 bases between the two ends. DNA for the CDR3: TGTGCCAGCAACGAAGGGGGATTTTCTAACTATGGCTACACCTTC. This codes for CASNEGGFSNYGYTF.

The V call is TRBV5-8, the J call TRBJ2-2; D tentatively fits TRBD1 or TRBD2 (6 bases each). CDR1 and CDR2 (germline): SGHTS, YDEGEE. The V end was cut by 7 bases, the J end by 3 bases, with 22 bases between. The length of the CDR3 is 17 residues. CDR3: CASSQEGGRLDTGELFF. The CDR3 nucleotides are TGTGCCAGCTCCCAGGAGGGGGGACGGCTAGACACCGGGGAGCTGTTTTTT. Combining the CDR3 with reference TRBV5-8 and TRBJ2-2 gives the whole variable domain EAGVTQSPTHLIKTRGQQATLRCSPISGHTSVYWYQQALGLGLQFLLWYDEGEERNRGNFPPRFSGRQFPNYSSELNVNALELEDSALYLCASSQEGGRLDTGELFFGEGSRLTVL.

The chain links TRBV7-8 to TRBJ2-1; D gene ambiguous. Germline lookup yields CDR1 SGHVS and CDR2 FQNEAQ. V lost 1 base to trimming and J lost 4 bases, with 8 bases between them. The CDR3 contains 14 residues. The CDR3 loop is CASSLGFNYNEQFF. The CDR3, as DNA: TGTGCCAGCAGCTTAGGGTTCAATTACAATGAGCAGTTCTTC. The full variable domain, completed using reference TRBV7-8 and TRBJ2-1, is GAGVSQSPRYKVAKRGQDVALRCDPISGHVSLFWYQQALGQGPEFLTYFQNEAQLDKSGLPSDRFFAERPEGSVSTLKIQRTQQEDSAVYLCASSLGFNYNEQFFGPGTRLTVL.

The J gene is TRBJ2-7, the V gene TRBV4-3; no firm D call. Trimming shortened V by 3 bases and J by 1 base, and 19 bases separated the two germline ends. Germline CDR1 is LGHNA and CDR2 is YSLEER. The CDR3 is 17 amino acids. The CDR3 reads CASSHSDIADFSYEQYF. CDR3 in DNA: TGCGCCAGCAGCCACTCCGACATAGCCGACTTTTCCTACGAGCAGTACTTC.

V usage is TRBV7-2 and J usage is TRBJ2-3; unclear D gene. Germline assignment: CDR1 SGHTA and CDR2 FQGNSA. The CDR3 has 16 amino acids. Trimming shortened V by 2 bases and J by 5 bases, and 17 bases separated the two germline ends. CDR3 residues: CASSLSRPSGGDTQYF. CDR3 sequence (DNA): TGTGCCAGCAGCTTATCGCGTCCCTCTGGTGGAGATACGCAGTATTTT.

The gene calls are TRBV7-9 and TRBJ1-4, with TRBD1 as a possible D gene (6 bases). Trimming cost V 4 bases and J 10 bases, with 25 bases left between them. This CDR3 spans 17 amino acids. CDR1 SEHNR and CDR2 FQNEAQ come from the germline V gene (reference sequence). In DNA, the CDR3 is TGTGCCAGCAGCTCAAATCGGGGGGGCAGATCGGCGGGAAAACTGTTTTTT. As protein: CASSSNRGGRSAGKLFF.

This clone was recorded only once. The chain carries TRBV6-2 or TRBV6-3 and TRBJ2-3, with a weak D call TRBD1 (5 bases). Germline CDR1 reads MNHEY; CDR2 reads SVGEGT. The V end lost 5 bases, the J end lost 0 bases, and 12 bases lay between the germline ends. The CDR3 is 15 amino acids. The CDR3 DNA reads TGTGCCAGCAGTCCGAGACAGCTGAGCACAGATACGCAGTATTTT. It codes for CASSPRQLSTDTQYF.

The genes are TRBV28 and TRBJ1-3; D unclear. V was trimmed by 6 bases and J by 0 bases, leaving 6 bases between them. CDR3 length: 13 amino acids. The germline V gene encodes CDR1 MDHEN and CDR2 SYDVKM. The CDR3 DNA sequence: TGTGCCAGCAGATTTTCCTCTGGAAACACCATATATTTT. Its translation is CASRFSSGNTIYF.

V and J are TRBV6-5 and TRBJ1-5; no reliable D call. The CDR3 consists of 13 residues. CDR1 MNHEY and CDR2 SVGAGI come from the germline V gene. V was shortened by 4 bases and J by 5 bases, with 9 bases between the two germline ends. CDR3 bases: TGTGCCAGCAGTTCCCGGGAAGATCAGCCCCAGCATTTT. Translated, it gives CASSSREDQPQHF.

This clone was counted only a few times. The chain combines TRBV6-2 or TRBV6-3 with TRBJ1-2; 11 bases map to TRBD1. J lost 7 bases, V lost 0 bases, and 7 bases had no gene match. The CDR3 runs to 16 residues. Per the germline V gene, CDR1 is MNHEY and CDR2 is SVGEGT. The DNA of the CDR3 is TGTGCCAGCAGTTACTCGGACAGGGGGCTTGGTCGTGGCTACACCTTC. Its translation is CASSYSDRGLGRGYTF.

This clone was picked up a small number of times. The V and J genes are TRBV7-7 and TRBJ1-4; 9 bases align to TRBD1. Trimming at V came to 4 bases and at J to 4 bases, leaving 10 bases not matched to a gene. Germline CDR1 and CDR2: SSHAT and FNYEAQ (reference sequence). The CDR3 extends over 17 amino acids. The CDR3 sequence is CASSSSPPGQGNEKLFF. CDR3 DNA sequence: TGTGCCAGCAGCTCCTCACCCCCGGGACAGGGTAATGAAAAACTGTTTTTT.

The chain is built from TRBV19 and TRBJ1-1, with 9 bases matching TRBD1. V dropped 5 bases and J dropped 5; count of bases not matched to a gene: 3. The V gene's germline CDR1 is LNHDA and CDR2 SQIVND (reference sequence). This CDR3 region has 13 residues. As DNA, the CDR3 is TGTGCCAGTAGTGGGACAGGGTTGACTGAAGCTTTCTTT. Protein: CASSGTGLTEAFF.

The genes are TRBV28 and TRBJ2-1; the match to TRBD2 covers 12 bases. Per germline, CDR1 MDHEN and CDR2 SYDVKM. The CDR3 is made up of 15 amino acids. V lost 7 bases and J lost 6; bases outside the gene matches: 7. CDR3 in DNA: TGTGCCAGCACGACTAGCGGGAGAGTCGGCAATGAGCAGTTCTTC. Translation gives CASTTSGRVGNEQFF.

The gene calls are TRBV5-1 and TRBJ2-7; TRBD1 matches 9 bases. V lost 4 bases and J lost 3; bases outside the gene matches: 2. From germline, CDR1 is SGHRS and CDR2 YFSETQ. The CDR3 is 13 amino acids. CDR3 sequence (DNA): TGCGCCAGCAGCCAGGACAGGGGCTACGAGCAGTACTTC. Translation: CASSQDRGYEQYF.

This clone was seen just once. The V call is TRBV19, the J call TRBJ2-3; 7 positions match TRBD2. The CDR3 spans 15 residues. The V and J ends lost 3 bases and 6 bases, in that order; junction bases with no gene match: 9. The germline CDR1 and CDR2 sequences are LNHDA and SQIVND (reference sequence). The CDR3 spells CASSIIGGRADTQYF. The CDR3 DNA reads as TGTGCCAGTAGTATTATAGGTGGGAGGGCCGATACGCAGTATTTT.

The rearrangement joins TRBV7-2 to TRBJ2-5, with 7 bases fitting TRBD2. V shed 5 bases and J 9 bases; nucleotides not matched to a gene: 9. Per germline, CDR1 SGHTA and CDR2 FQGNSA. The CDR3 runs 13 residues. CDR3 sequence reads: CASSPLGGSPQYF. DNA for the CDR3: TGTGCCAGCAGCCCCTTGGGAGGGTCCCCCCAGTACTTC.

This clone was recorded only once. V usage is TRBV6-2 or TRBV6-3 and J usage is TRBJ2-6; D is unclear. Looked up from germline, CDR1 is MNHEY and CDR2 is SVGEGT. Trimming cost V 2 bases and J 1 base, with 9 bases left between them. The length of the CDR3 is 16 residues. CDR3 sequence (DNA): TGTGCCAGCAGTTACGCCCGGAAGTCTGGGGCCAACGTCCTGACTTTC. Amino acid sequence: CASSYARKSGANVLTF.

V usage is TRBV27 and J usage is TRBJ2-2, with no clear D. There are 13 residues in the CDR3. The germline gives CDR1 MNHEY, CDR2 SMNVEV (reference sequence). The germline V and J ends were trimmed by 6 bases and 6 bases, with 11 bases remaining between them. For the CDR3, the DNA is TGTGCCAGCAGAGACCTCATGGCCGGGGAGCTGTTTTTT. Translated, it gives CASRDLMAGELFF.

This rearrangement joins TRBV2 to TRBJ1-2; maybe TRBD1 (5 bases). V was trimmed by 4 bases and J by 2 bases, leaving 20 bases between them. From germline, CDR1 is SNHLY and CDR2 FYNNEI. The CDR3 contains 17 residues. The CDR3 sequence: CASSVRTSSLSNYGYTF. The CDR3, as DNA: TGTGCCAGCAGTGTCAGGACATCTAGTCTCTCAAACTATGGCTACACCTTC.

DNA of the CDR3: TGTGCCAGCAGTCTCGAGGGGGGCACTGAAGCTTTCTTT. It encodes CASSLEGGTEAFF. The V call is TRBV5-5, the J call TRBJ1-1; D is possibly TRBD1 (6 bases). Germline V gene lookup returns CDR1 SGHKS and CDR2 YYEKEE (reference sequence). Trimming removed 5 bases from V and 4 bases from J, with 12 bases in between. The CDR3 totals 13 residues.

The chain uses TRBV4-3 and TRBJ1-6, with TRBD1 identical over 10 bases. Germline CDR1 LGHNA, CDR2 YSLEER. The CDR3 extends over 16 amino acids. The junction had 5 bases not matched to a gene; V was cut back by 5 bases and J by 4 bases. DNA of the CDR3: TGCGCCAGCAGCGACCGGGACAGGGGTTATAATTCACCCCTCCACTTT. It specifies CASSDRDRGYNSPLHF.

This clone was observed once. This chain connects TRBV5-1 to TRBJ2-2; 9 nucleotides align to TRBD2. Per germline, CDR1 SGHRS and CDR2 YFSETQ. The CDR3 is 15 residues long. The V segment lost 4 bases and the J segment 4 bases; nucleotides outside the gene matches: 5. CDR3 amino acids: CASSPISGGTGELFF. The CDR3 DNA reads as TGCGCCAGCAGCCCAATTAGCGGGGGCACCGGGGAGCTGTTTTTT.

V and J are TRBV30 and TRBJ2-2; no reliable D call. CDR3 length equals 13 residues. V gave up 2 bases and J gave up 6 bases, with 10 bases separating them. CDR1 and CDR2 from the germline V gene are GTSNPN and SVGIG (reference sequence). The chain's CDR3 is CAWSLVFAGELFF. The CDR3 coding sequence is TGTGCCTGGAGTCTTGTTTTCGCCGGGGAGCTGTTTTTT.

CDR3 in amino acids: CASKGDMNTEAFF. In DNA form, the CDR3 reads TGTGCCAGCAAGGGGGACATGAACACTGAAGCTTTCTTT. V is TRBV2 and J is TRBJ1-1, with D tentatively TRBD1 (6 bases). Germline V gives CDR1 SNHLY, CDR2 FYNNEI. V was trimmed by 7 bases and J by 0 bases, leaving 9 bases between them. This CDR3 is built from 13 residues.

The CDR3 reads CASSSRYSLNYGYTF. The CDR3 DNA is TGTGCCAGCAGCTCAAGATACTCGCTAAACTATGGCTACACCTTC. The chain employs TRBV4-2 and TRBJ1-2; D uncertain. V was trimmed by 5 bases and J by 2 bases, leaving 15 bases between them. Germline CDR1 LGHNA, CDR2 YNFKEQ. The CDR3 sequence is 15 residues long.

V is TRBV5-8 and J is TRBJ1-4, with a tentative D call TRBD1 (6 bases). The germline gives CDR1 SGHTS, CDR2 YDEGEE. The CDR3 runs 14 residues. V was shortened by 4 bases and J by 4 bases, with 11 bases between the two germline ends. The CDR3 nucleotides are TGTGCCAGCAGCGTGGGACAAATTAATGAAAAACTGTTTTTT. It is translated as CASSVGQINEKLFF.

The chain couples TRBV6-2 or TRBV6-3 to TRBJ1-5; D is unresolved. CDR3 size: 15 residues. V lost 2 bases to trimming and J lost 0 bases, with 8 bases between them. Germline loops: CDR1 MNHEY, CDR2 SVGEGT. CDR3 bases: TGTGCCAGCAGTTACGCGGCGTATAGCAATCAGCCCCAGCATTTT. It translates to CASSYAAYSNQPQHF.

This clone was found a few times. J is TRBJ1-2 and V is TRBV7-2, with unresolved D. The V gene's germline CDR1 is SGHTA and CDR2 FQGNSA. There are 15 residues in the CDR3. V was clipped by 0 bases and J by 4 bases, with 12 bases between them. Here the CDR3 DNA reads TGTGCCAGCAGCTTAGCCATTGACCCGGGCTATGGCTACACCTTC. It encodes CASSLAIDPGYGYTF.

This chain links TRBV6-2 or TRBV6-3 with TRBJ1-3, with 8 bases aligning to TRBD1. Germline V gene lookup returns CDR1 MNHEY and CDR2 SVGEGT. After removal of 0 bases from V and 3 bases from J, the junction contained 4 bases not matched to a gene. This CDR3 region has 16 residues. CDR3 loop: CASSYSTGGDGNTIYF. The CDR3, as DNA: TGTGCCAGCAGTTACTCTACAGGGGGAGATGGAAACACCATATATTTT.